Sequencing of this T cell receptor beta chain was carried out in a study of blood T cell repertoires in COVID-19. Study summary: COVID-19 samples collected from the United States, Italy and Spain covered acute and convalescent phases. PBMCs, B-cell-depleted T cells, or T cells provided the cDNA or gDNA that made up the material.

Authors' processing steps: The authors estimated nucleated cell counts from reference gene primer amplification. TCRdb keeps only in-frame clones here, not all; method: immunoSEQ multiplex PCR. From that table come the V and J calls and clone size; the DNA was used to work out D and trimming. The sample yields roughly 230,000 clones, around 83% seen once. Per germline, CDR1 LGHNA and CDR2 YNFKEQ. This CDR3 spans 17 amino acids. V lost 4 bases and J lost 6; bases outside the gene matches: 9. This TCR derives from a man in his forties or fifties with active or convalescent COVID-19. The chain is built from TRBV4-2 and TRBJ2-3; 14 nucleotides agree with TRBD2. Material for sequencing was peripheral blood. Here the CDR3 DNA reads TGTGCCAGCAGCCGAACGACTAGCGGGGGGGCCGTGGATACGCAGTATTTT. Its translation is CASSRTTSGGAVDTQYF.